This TCR beta chain was recovered during a study of shared clonotypes between healthy human individuals. Findings of the study overall: Several donors showed sharing of approximately 5% of naive CD4 clonotypes. Clonotype sharing among the donors was expected to vary with sequencing depth.

Germline CDR1 is SGHAT and CDR2 is FQNNGV. V lost 0 bases and J lost 4; bases outside the gene matches: 8. This CDR3 comprises 16 residues. Naive-designated CD8 cells lacked CD45RO, were positively enriched for CCR7, and omitted terminally differentiated effector memory CD45RA+ cells. As processed by the authors: ImmunoSEQ gave junction-only sequences without quality scores, so filtering differed. Some clones are missing from TCRdb's copy, which holds only in-frame ones; the method was immunoSEQ multiplex PCR. That table gives V, J and clone size, and the DNA gave D and trimming. The table has roughly 770,000 clones, approximately 97% seen once. As to this clone: Its antigen is currently unknown.

Sequencing was performed on naive CD8+ T cells sorted from blood. The receptor's source is a young man in good health. This chain links TRBV11-2 with TRBJ2-5, with 7 bases identical to TRBD2. The CDR3: CASSLEITSVRETQYF. CDR3 nucleotide sequence: TGTGCCAGCAGCTTAGAAATCACTAGCGTCAGAGAGACCCAGTACTTC. Supplemented by reference TRBV11-2 and TRBJ2-5, the full variable domain reads EAGVAQSPRYKIIEKRQSVAFWCNPISGHATLYWYQQILGQGPKLLIQFQNNGVVDDSQLPKDRFSAERLKGVDSTLKIQPAKLEDSAVYLCASSLEITSVRETQYFGPGTRLLVL.